This is a list of T cell receptor beta chains from one sample in a study of blood T cell repertoires in COVID-19. Generated by immunoSEQ multiplex PCR, the TCRdb table keeps only in-frame clones and is missing some. The sample has 200,000 to 250,000 clones, 88% seen once; the top ten hold more than 2.5%. Sequenced: PBMCs or T cells enriched from blood (not recorded which). The receptors stem from a woman in her 30s who had recovered from COVID-19. Both conserved end residues are part of each CDR3. Each record gives: CDR3 DNA, CDR3 protein, clone size, D gene, J gene, V gene. D genes are given only for firm matches. Clone size is given for some rows only: seen once, a few or many times, or a class if the clone is expanded.

TGTGCCAGCAGCTTAGCCGGTCCTCCTAATTCACCCCTCCACTTT	CASSLAGPPNSPLHF	few	.	TRBJ1-6	TRBV7-2
TGTGCCAGCAGCTTCTCAGGGAAAATTGCTGAAGCTTTCTTT	CASSFSGKIAEAFF	.	.	TRBJ1-1	TRBV11-2
TGTGCCAGCAGCGTAGCCGGACAGGGGGTCTACAATGAGCAGTTCTTC	CASSVAGQGVYNEQFF	once	TRBD1	TRBJ2-1	TRBV9
TGTGCCAGCAGCGAGAAGAGCTTGCTGAACACTGAAGCTTTCTTT	CASSEKSLLNTEAFF	.	.	TRBJ1-1	TRBV2
TGTGCCAGCAGCCAGGACTGGGATCAGCCCCAGCATTTT	CASSQDWDQPQHF	.	.	TRBJ1-5	TRBV3-1/TRBV3-2
TGTGCCAGCAGCCAGACAATCTCCTACGAGCAGTACTTC	CASSQTISYEQYF	.	.	TRBJ2-7	TRBV5-6
TGTGCCAGCAGCCAAGAGTGGCAGAACACTGAAGCTTTCTTT	CASSQEWQNTEAFF	once	.	TRBJ1-1	TRBV3-1/TRBV3-2
TGTGCCAGCAGCTTGTCCTGGCCAGTGGCGGGAGAGACCCAGTACTTC	CASSLSWPVAGETQYF	.	.	TRBJ2-5	TRBV7-9
TGTGCCACCAATGACAGTGGCGGCTACACCTTC	CATNDSGGYTF	once	.	TRBJ1-2	TRBV24-1
TGTGCCAGCAGTGAACAAACAGCGGGGACGAACACCGGGGAGCTGTTTTTT	CASSEQTAGTNTGELFF	.	TRBD2	TRBJ2-2	TRBV6-4
TGCGCCAGCAGCTCACTAGCGGGGGGGAGTCAAGATACGCAGTATTTT	CASSSLAGGSQDTQYF	once	TRBD2	TRBJ2-3	TRBV5-1
TGCAGCGTTGCCGGACAGGACATTAATCAGCCCCAGCATTTT	CSVAGQDINQPQHF	.	TRBD1	TRBJ1-5	TRBV29-1
TGTGCCAGCAGCCCGCCGACGGGTCAGCCCCAGCATTTT	CASSPPTGQPQHF	.	.	TRBJ1-5	TRBV7-2
TGTGCCAGCAAATCCTTACAGGGCCACACTGGAAACACCATATATTTT	CASKSLQGHTGNTIYF	.	.	TRBJ1-3	TRBV11-2
TGTGCCAGCAGCTTACACTTTTCCTATGGCTACACCTTC	CASSLHFSYGYTF	.	.	TRBJ1-2	TRBV7-9
TGTGCCAGCAGCCTCCAGGGACAAATCACCGGGGAGCTGTTTTTT	CASSLQGQITGELFF	once	.	TRBJ2-2	TRBV7-2
TGTGCCAGTAGTATCCCAGGGTCTAAGAAGGACTACACCTTC	CASSIPGSKKDYTF	.	.	TRBJ1-2	TRBV19
TGTGCCAGCAGCCTGCGACAGGGCTTTTATCAGCCCCAGCATTTT	CASSLRQGFYQPQHF	once	TRBD1	TRBJ1-5	TRBV28
TGTGCCAGCAGCTTAGGTCACAGGGATGGGAACAATGAGCAGTTCTTC	CASSLGHRDGNNEQFF	.	.	TRBJ2-1	TRBV7-6
TGTGCCAGCAGGGGACTAGCGGGGGCAGTTACCGGGGAGCTGTTTTTT	CASRGLAGAVTGELFF	.	TRBD2	TRBJ2-2	TRBV4-2
TGTGCCAGCAGGCCCGGGACAGTTGACATGAACACTGAAGCTTTCTTT	CASRPGTVDMNTEAFF	.	TRBD1	TRBJ1-1	TRBV2
TGTGCCAGCGCACCCCGGGACAGGGGAAATCCTAACTATGGCTACACCTTC	CASAPRDRGNPNYGYTF	.	TRBD1	TRBJ1-2	TRBV5-4
TGTGCCACCAGTGATATATTCGACAGGGTTACTTCACCCCTCCACTTT	CATSDIFDRVTSPLHF	.	TRBD1	TRBJ1-6	TRBV24-1
TGTGCCAGCAGCCTCGGGACAGCTAACTATGGCTACACCTTC	CASSLGTANYGYTF	.	TRBD1	TRBJ1-2	TRBV11-2
TGCGCCAGCAGCCAAATTGGGGGACAATGGGCTTCTTCACCCCTCCACTTT	CASSQIGGQWASSPLHF	.	.	TRBJ1-6	TRBV4-1
TGCAGCGTTAGGCAGGGGGACTACAATGAGCAGTTCTTC	CSVRQGDYNEQFF	.	TRBD1	TRBJ2-1	TRBV29-1
TGTGCCAGCAGCCAAGACTCCCTGCCACTACGAGGTGGCTACACCTTC	CASSQDSLPLRGGYTF	once	.	TRBJ1-2	TRBV3-1/TRBV3-2
TGCGCCAGCAGCGCAACAGAGAACACTGAAGCTTTCTTT	CASSATENTEAFF	.	.	TRBJ1-1	TRBV5-1
TGCGCCAGCAGCCAAGTTGGGGGGAATTCACCCCTCCACTTT	CASSQVGGNSPLHF	few	.	TRBJ1-6	TRBV4-1
TGCGCCAGCAGCAGTGGTCAGGAGAACACTGAAGCTTTCTTT	CASSSGQENTEAFF	.	.	TRBJ1-1	TRBV5-1
TGCGCCAGCAGCTTGGCCTTTGGGACAGGGTCCAATGAGCAGTTCTTC	CASSLAFGTGSNEQFF	.	TRBD1	TRBJ2-1	TRBV5-1
TGTGCCAGCAGGGACAGCTTCGCCTCTGGAAACACCATATATTTT	CASRDSFASGNTIYF	.	.	TRBJ1-3	TRBV14
TGTGCCAGCAGCATATCAGGATCCACTGAAGCTTTCTTT	CASSISGSTEAFF	.	.	TRBJ1-1	TRBV27
TGCGCCAGCAGCCAAGGGACAGCGAGTGCCTACGAGCAGTACTTC	CASSQGTASAYEQYF	.	.	TRBJ2-7	TRBV4-3
TGTGCCAGCGAACCGGCAGGCTCCTACAATGAGCAGTTCTTC	CASEPAGSYNEQFF	.	.	TRBJ2-1	TRBV6-5
TGTGCCACCTCACCGGGCAGGGAACGGACCGGGGAGCTGTTTTTT	CATSPGRERTGELFF	.	.	TRBJ2-2	TRBV6-8
TGTGCCAGCAGTCAAAGCGGGAGCAGGGTCTATGGCTACACCTTC	CASSQSGSRVYGYTF	.	.	TRBJ1-2	TRBV25-1
TGTGCCAGCAGTTACGGGGACAAGGCCTATGGCTACACCTTC	CASSYGDKAYGYTF	.	.	TRBJ1-2	TRBV6-5
TGTGCCAGCAGACGGGACTCAGGCAATCAGCCCCAGCATTTT	CASRRDSGNQPQHF	.	.	TRBJ1-5	TRBV2
TGCGCCAGCAGCCTCCTTGGGGGGGATAACTATGGCTACACCTTC	CASSLLGGDNYGYTF	.	.	TRBJ1-2	TRBV5-1
TGTGCCAGCAGCTTGGATCCGGGGGGCCAGTACGAGCAGTACTTC	CASSLDPGGQYEQYF	.	.	TRBJ2-7	TRBV5-6
TGTGCCAGCAGTTTGTCGCTACAGGGGGACGAGCAGTACTTC	CASSLSLQGDEQYF	.	TRBD1	TRBJ2-7	TRBV27
TGTGCCAGCAGCTCGACCCTCCAGGGGCCGTTGCACTTC	CASSSTLQGPLHF	.	.	TRBJ2-5	TRBV7-3
TGTGCCGTACAGGGTGGAGAAATCTATGGCTACACCTTC	CAVQGGEIYGYTF	.	.	TRBJ1-2	TRBV10-3
TGTGCCAGCAGTAAACAGGGGACAGGGGGCTTTACTGAAGCTTTCTTT	CASSKQGTGGFTEAFF	.	TRBD1	TRBJ1-1	TRBV9
TGTGCCAGCAGCGCCACAGGGATACACACTGAAGCTTTCTTT	CASSATGIHTEAFF	.	.	TRBJ1-1	TRBV3-1/TRBV3-2
TGTGCCAGCAGCCCCGGGACTCTTGAGCAGTTCTTC	CASSPGTLEQFF	.	.	TRBJ2-1	TRBV12-3/TRBV12-4